Each of the 30 T cell receptor beta chains below was sequenced from the same sample in a study of T-cell reconstitution after alpha-beta-depleted transplantation in children. Preparation of the TCRbeta library used unique molecular identifiers. TCRdb re-derived calls from the PCR reads in MiXCR, one entry per CDR3 protein. The data hold more than 550,000 distinct CDR3 sequences, with 10% observed a single time. Sequences were derived from PBMCs from the stem cell graft donor, sampled from the stem cell graft. These receptors all stem from a human donor who donated a stem cell graft to a child with acute myeloid leukemia.

This clonotype was detected many times. The rearrangement links TRBV7-2 to TRBJ2-5; D is possibly TRBD1 or TRBD2 (6 bases each). Germline lookup yields CDR1 SGHTA and CDR2 FQGNSA. Trimming stripped 5 bases from V and 10 bases from J, with 14 bases between. The CDR3 is 12 residues long. CDR3 nucleotides: TGTGCCAGCAGCCCGAAAGGGGGGATCCAGTACTTC. It encodes CASSPKGGIQYF.

This clonotype was observed a few times. The V and J genes are TRBV29-1 and TRBJ2-1, with 7 positions matching TRBD1. Germline loops: CDR1 SQVTM, CDR2 ANQGSEA. CDR3 size: 14 residues. Trimming took 6 bases from V and 4 from J; bases not matched to a gene: 9. CDR3 in amino acids: CSVDGTAEYNEQFF. The DNA of the CDR3 is TGCAGCGTAGACGGGACAGCGGAATACAATGAGCAGTTCTTC.

This clonotype was seen more than once but under ten times. The chain has TRBV20-1 and TRBJ2-1; possibly TRBD2 for D (6 bases). Germline CDR1 and CDR2: DFQATT and SNEGSKA (reference sequence). Trimming removed 3 bases from V and 11 bases from J, with 26 bases in between. This CDR3 has 16 residues. CDR3 loop: CSASQIADATKNKQFF. The CDR3 nucleotides read TGCAGTGCTAGTCAGATAGCGGACGCAACGAAAAATAAGCAGTTCTTC.

V usage is TRBV27 and J usage is TRBJ1-2; 7 bases align to TRBD1. With 5 bases clipped from V and 4 bases from J, the junction kept 7 bases outside the gene matches. The germline gives CDR1 MNHEY, CDR2 SMNVEV (reference sequence). This CDR3 comprises 14 residues. Written as DNA, the CDR3 is TGTGCCAGCAGTAACAGACAGGGCTCCTATGGCTACACCTTC. Translating it yields CASSNRQGSYGYTF.

About this clonotype itself: This may be a read error, as it is one base from a much larger clone. The chain has TRBV5-1 and TRBJ2-7, with 10 nucleotides matching TRBD2. Germline V CDR1 and CDR2: SGHRS, YFSETQ. This CDR3 has 14 residues. The CDR3 DNA follows: TGCGCCAGTAAGGCGACTAGCGGGTCCTACGAGCGGTACTTC. This codes for CASKATSGSYERYF.

CDR3 nucleotide sequence: TGCAGCGTTACTAGCGGGAGAGGCCCGACAGATACGCAGTATTTT. It encodes CSVTSGRGPTDTQYF. The chain links TRBV29-1 to TRBJ2-3; 11 bases map to TRBD2. CDR3 length: 15 residues. Germline lookup yields CDR1 SQVTM and CDR2 ANQGSEA. V lost 5 bases to trimming and J lost 3 bases; unmatched junction nucleotides: 7.

This chain links TRBV6-2 or TRBV6-3 with TRBJ2-1; D is uncertain. The CDR3 consists of 14 residues. V lost 6 bases and J lost 4, with 13 bases in between. Germline V lookup: CDR1 MNHEY, CDR2 SVGEGT. This CDR3 reads CASSPAGMYNEQFF. In DNA form, the CDR3 reads TGTGCCAGCAGCCCGGCCGGTATGTACAATGAGCAGTTCTTC.

The CDR3 coding sequence is TGCAGTGCCACAGGGGGGAAAAACATTCAGTACTTC. This gives the protein CSATGGKNIQYF. V and J are TRBV20-1 and TRBJ2-4; 8 positions agree with TRBD1. The CDR3 is made up of 12 amino acids. V lost 6 bases, J lost 4 bases, and 2 bases stayed unmatched. Germline V gene data show CDR1 as DFQATT and CDR2 as SNEGSKA (reference sequence).

This clonotype appeared many times. This chain links TRBV29-1 with TRBJ2-3, with D possibly TRBD2 on 6 matching bases. Per germline, CDR1 SQVTM and CDR2 ANQGSEA. The CDR3 covers 13 residues. Trimming took off 7 bases at V and 6 bases at J, with 17 bases between the two ends. CDR3 sequence: CSAQGLWGDTQYF. Written as DNA, the CDR3 is TGCAGCGCCCAGGGACTGTGGGGGGATACGCAGTATTTT.

This clonotype was observed a few times. The rearrangement links TRBV18 to TRBJ2-1; D not certain. V lost 2 bases and J lost 7, with 12 bases in between. The CDR3 runs to 14 residues. Germline V gene data show CDR1 as KGHSH and CDR2 as LQKENI. CDR3 DNA: TGTGCCAGCTCACCAAACTTCGGTGGGAATGAGCAGTTCTTC. The encoded protein is CASSPNFGGNEQFF.

V and J are TRBV3-1 and TRBJ2-5; weak D call: TRBD1 (6 bases). This CDR3 has 14 amino acids. Trimming pared 4 bases from V and 5 bases from J, leaving 14 bases between. Germline CDR1 is LGHDT and CDR2 is YNNKEL (reference sequence). As DNA, the CDR3 is TGTGCCAGCAGCCCCGGACAGATCGAGGAGACCCAGTACTTC. It specifies CASSPGQIEETQYF.

This clonotype was detected a few times. This chain links TRBV3-1 with TRBJ2-7, with a possible D match to TRBD1 (5 bases). This CDR3 has 14 amino acids. V gave up 3 bases and J gave up 3 bases, with 12 bases separating them. Germline V gives CDR1 LGHDT, CDR2 YNNKEL (reference sequence). DNA of the CDR3: TGTGCCAGCAGCCAGGACAAAACTCACTACGAGCAGTACTTC. Residues: CASSQDKTHYEQYF.

The V and J genes are TRBV28 and TRBJ2-3; 8 positions match TRBD2. The CDR3 spans 15 residues. Germline V gene data show CDR1 as MDHEN and CDR2 as SYDVKM. Losses at the gene ends were 7 bases for V and 4 bases for J; bases not matched to a gene: 10. The CDR3 loop is CASNPAGVLADTQYF. The CDR3 nucleotides are TGTGCCAGCAACCCAGCGGGAGTCTTGGCAGATACGCAGTATTTT.

This clonotype was recorded at least ten times. V and J are TRBV7-6 and TRBJ2-1, with 8 positions matching TRBD2. V gave up 2 bases and J gave up 8 bases; unmatched junction bases: 5. In germline, CDR1 is SGHVS, CDR2 FNYEAQ. The CDR3 has 14 residues. The CDR3 bases are TGTGCCAGCAGCTTAAGGGGCGGGGGGCATGAGCAGTTCTTC. Encoded protein: CASSLRGGGHEQFF.

This clonotype has a count of ten or more. The rearrangement links TRBV12-3 or TRBV12-4 to TRBJ2-2; D possibly corresponds to TRBD2 (6 bases). The V end was cut by 8 bases, the J end by 7 bases, with 8 bases between. The CDR3 contains 11 residues. In nucleotides, the CDR3 is TGTGCCAGCCGGGAGTACGGGGAGCTGTTTTTT. Residues: CASREYGELFF.

The chain joins TRBV24-1 to TRBJ2-4; 9 nucleotides line up with TRBD2. CDR1 and CDR2 (germline): KGHDR, SFDVKD. Unmatched junction bases numbered 5, after V lost 4 bases and J lost 5 bases. CDR3 length equals 15 residues. The CDR3 loop reads CATSDMTSGQNIQYF. CDR3 DNA: TGTGCCACCAGTGACATGACTAGCGGACAAAACATTCAGTACTTC.

This clonotype was seen ten or more times. V and J are TRBV5-1 and TRBJ2-1; D tentatively fits TRBD1 or TRBD2 (5 bases each). The CDR3 is 12 residues long. V was pared by 3 bases and J by 6 bases, with 7 bases between. Germline CDR1 and CDR2: SGHRS and YFSETQ. The CDR3 spells CASSWDLNEQFF. The CDR3 DNA is TGCGCCAGCAGCTGGGACCTCAATGAGCAGTTCTTC.

This clonotype was detected many times. The chain has TRBV7-2 and TRBJ2-2, with D hard to call. Germline V CDR1 and CDR2: SGHTA, FQGNSA. V lost 5 bases, J lost 9 bases, and 13 bases lay in between. CDR3 length: 13 residues. Here the CDR3 reads CASSPGTNRELFF. CDR3 bases: TGTGCCAGCAGCCCCGGTACCAACCGGGAGCTGTTTTTT.

This clonotype has ten or more counts. This chain uses TRBV4-3 with TRBJ2-2; 11 positions match TRBD2. Trimming took 1 base from V and 7 from J; bases not matched to a gene: 8. CDR3 length: 17 residues. Germline-derived CDR1 and CDR2 are LGHNA and YSLEER. CDR3 coding DNA: TGCGCCAGCAGCCAAGGGGCTAGCGGGAGGTTGGTCGGGGAGCTGTTTTTT. It specifies CASSQGASGRLVGELFF.

In this sample, this clonotype turned up a few times. The chain has TRBV11-2 and TRBJ2-6; D is tentatively TRBD1 or TRBD2 (5 bases each). In germline, CDR1 is SGHAT, CDR2 FQNNGV. V was shortened by 10 bases and J by 1 base, with 20 bases between the two germline ends. The CDR3 sequence is 17 residues long. The CDR3 spells CATLGTLIASGANVLTF. CDR3 bases: TGTGCCACCCTTGGGACCCTGATCGCGTCTGGGGCCAACGTCCTGACTTTC.

This clonotype was picked up many times. The chain links TRBV12-3 or TRBV12-4 to TRBJ1-2, with D possibly being TRBD1 (5 bases). The V and J ends lost 2 bases and 6 bases respectively, with 10 bases between them. The CDR3 is made up of 13 amino acids. Written as DNA, the CDR3 is TGTGCCAGCAGTTTACTCCAGGGAAATGGCTACACCTTC. Its protein product is CASSLLQGNGYTF.

V and J are TRBV5-1 and TRBJ2-3; tentative D call: TRBD1 (6 bases). The germline gives CDR1 SGHRS, CDR2 YFSETQ. The CDR3 spans 14 residues. V lost 3 bases and J 5 bases, leaving 13 bases between the germline ends. CDR3 sequence reads: CASSYDRSGDTQYF. DNA for the CDR3: TGCGCCAGCAGCTATGACAGGAGTGGAGATACGCAGTATTTT.

The V call is TRBV30, the J call TRBJ2-7; D gene uncertain. CDR1 is GTSNPN, CDR2 SVGIG, per germline (reference sequence). This CDR3 comprises 15 residues. V lost 4 bases to trimming and J lost 1 base, with 17 bases between them. CDR3 DNA: TGTGCCTGGACTTTATGGGGATCTAATTCCTACGAGCAGTACTTC. It specifies CAWTLWGSNSYEQYF.

CDR3 sequence reads: CASSPPRAANEKLFF. CDR3 bases: TGTGCCAGCAGCCCCCCCCGGGCTGCTAATGAAAAACTGTTTTTT. The chain couples TRBV7-2 to TRBJ1-4; no definite D call. Deletions cut 5 bases from V and 3 bases from J, with 13 bases between. The CDR3 contains 15 residues. The germline V gene encodes CDR1 SGHTA and CDR2 FQGNSA.

The CDR3 loop is CASSEPGGVLYEQYF. In DNA, the CDR3 is TGTGCCAGCAGCGAACCGGGGGGAGTGCTGTACGAGCAGTACTTC. The chain recombines TRBV2 with TRBJ2-7, with 7 bases matching TRBD2. This CDR3 contains 15 residues. The germline gives CDR1 SNHLY, CDR2 FYNNEI. The junction had 12 bases not matched to a gene; V was cut back by 6 bases and J by 4 bases.

This clonotype was seen more than once but under ten times. This chain links TRBV7-9 with TRBJ2-3; 7 nucleotides agree with TRBD2. The trim removed 3 bases at V and 2 bases at J, leaving 5 bases unmatched. The germline CDR1 and CDR2 sequences are SEHNR and FQNEAQ (reference sequence). The CDR3 sequence is 15 residues long. The CDR3 DNA sequence: TGTGCCAGCAGCTTCGGGACTACCTCCACAGATACGCAGTATTTT. It translates to CASSFGTTSTDTQYF.

This clonotype was recorded many times. This chain connects TRBV30 to TRBJ2-3, with D tentatively TRBD1 or TRBD2 (5 bases each). Per the germline V gene, CDR1 is GTSNPN and CDR2 is SVGIG (reference sequence). V was pared by 0 bases and J by 2 bases, with 9 bases between. This CDR3 spans 14 amino acids. The CDR3 nucleotides are TGTGCCTGGAGTGTGTGGGGGTCCACAGATACGCAGTATTTT. Translation gives CAWSVWGSTDTQYF.

V is TRBV7-8 and J is TRBJ2-1, with TRBD2 matching 11 bases. The junction had 9 bases not matched to a gene; V was cut back by 5 bases and J by 12 bases. Germline V gene lookup returns CDR1 SGHVS and CDR2 FQNEAQ. The CDR3 is made up of 14 amino acids. The CDR3 loop reads CASSPGLAEGGQFF. The CDR3 DNA is TGTGCCAGCAGCCCGGGACTAGCGGAGGGGGGGCAGTTCTTC. Combining the CDR3 with reference TRBV7-8 and TRBJ2-1 gives the whole variable domain GAGVSQSPRYKVAKRGQDVALRCDPISGHVSLFWYQQALGQGPEFLTYFQNEAQLDKSGLPSDRFFAERPEGSVSTLKIQRTQQEDSAVYLCASSPGLAEGGQFFGPGTRLTVL.

Ten or more counts support this clonotype. This chain joins TRBV18 and TRBJ1-1, with 8 nucleotides matching TRBD1. J lost 0 bases, V lost 4 bases, and 16 bases had no gene match. CDR1 and CDR2 from the germline V gene are KGHSH and LQKENI. This CDR3 comprises 19 residues. CDR3 sequence: CASSRGGLGTGYMNTEAFF. The CDR3 nucleotides read TGTGCCAGCTCACGGGGCGGTTTGGGGACAGGATACATGAACACTGAAGCTTTCTTT.

The chain combines TRBV29-1 with TRBJ2-2; TRBD1 matches 7 bases. Looked up from germline, CDR1 is SQVTM and CDR2 is ANQGSEA. The CDR3 has 14 amino acids. V gave up 3 bases and J gave up 4 bases; unmatched junction bases: 5. DNA for the CDR3: TGCAGCGTTGAGAAGGGGGCCGGCACCGGGGAGCTGTTTTTT. It specifies CSVEKGAGTGELFF.